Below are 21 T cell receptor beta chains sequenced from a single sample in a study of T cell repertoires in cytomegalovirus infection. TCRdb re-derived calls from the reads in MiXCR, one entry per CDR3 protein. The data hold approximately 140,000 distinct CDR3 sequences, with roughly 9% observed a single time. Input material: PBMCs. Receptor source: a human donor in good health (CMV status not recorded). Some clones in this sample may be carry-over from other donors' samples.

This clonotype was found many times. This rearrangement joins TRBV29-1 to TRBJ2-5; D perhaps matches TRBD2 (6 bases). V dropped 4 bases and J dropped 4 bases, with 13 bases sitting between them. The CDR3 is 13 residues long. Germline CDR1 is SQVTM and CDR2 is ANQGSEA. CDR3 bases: TGCAGCGTTGGAATCAGGAGGGCAGAGACCCAGTACTTC. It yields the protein CSVGIRRAETQYF.

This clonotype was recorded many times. The CDR3 here is CASRITGNDEQYF. CDR3 bases: TGTGCCAGCAGGATAACAGGGAACGACGAGCAGTACTTC. The V gene is TRBV25-1, the J gene TRBJ2-7; possible D gene TRBD1, 6 bases. The germline V gene encodes CDR1 MGHDK and CDR2 SYGVNS. The CDR3 has 13 residues. V was cut by 6 bases and J by 5 bases, with 14 bases left in between.

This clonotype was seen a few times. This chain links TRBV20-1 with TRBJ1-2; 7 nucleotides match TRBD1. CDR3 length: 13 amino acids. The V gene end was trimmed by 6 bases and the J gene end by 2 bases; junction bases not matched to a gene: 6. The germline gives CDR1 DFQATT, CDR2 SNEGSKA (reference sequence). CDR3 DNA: TGCAGTGCGTCAGGGGGGGAAAACTATGGCTACACCTTC. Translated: CSASGGENYGYTF.

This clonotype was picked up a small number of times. The CDR3 DNA is TGTGCCAGCAGTTTGGGTCCCTTAGCGGGGACTAATAACAAAAATAATGAGCAGTTCTTC. Amino acids: CASSLGPLAGTNNKNNEQFF. The chain uses TRBV12-3 or TRBV12-4 and TRBJ2-1, with 8 bases aligning to TRBD2. Trimming removed 3 bases from V and 7 bases from J; junction bases left unmatched: 23. CDR3 length equals 20 residues.

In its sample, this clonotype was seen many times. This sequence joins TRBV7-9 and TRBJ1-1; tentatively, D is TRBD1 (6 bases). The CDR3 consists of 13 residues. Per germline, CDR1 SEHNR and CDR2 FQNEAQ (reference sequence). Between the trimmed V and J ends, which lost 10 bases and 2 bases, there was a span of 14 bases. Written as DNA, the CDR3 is TGTGCCACAGGCCAACAGGGAAACACTGAAGCTTTCTTT. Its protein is CATGQQGNTEAFF.

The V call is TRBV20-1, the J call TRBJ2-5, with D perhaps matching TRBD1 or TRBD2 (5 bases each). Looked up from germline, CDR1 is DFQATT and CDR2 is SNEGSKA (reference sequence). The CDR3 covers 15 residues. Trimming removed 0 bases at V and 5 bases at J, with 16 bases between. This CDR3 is CSARDGQGREETQYF. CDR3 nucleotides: TGCAGTGCTAGAGATGGCCAGGGTAGGGAGGAGACCCAGTACTTC.

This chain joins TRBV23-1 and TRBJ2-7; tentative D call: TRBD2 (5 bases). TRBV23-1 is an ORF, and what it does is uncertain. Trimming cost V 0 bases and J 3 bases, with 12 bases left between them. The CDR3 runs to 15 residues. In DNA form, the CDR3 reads TGCGCCAGCAGTCAATCATTCCTAGCCTGCTACGAGCAGTACTTC. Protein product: CASSQSFLACYEQYF.

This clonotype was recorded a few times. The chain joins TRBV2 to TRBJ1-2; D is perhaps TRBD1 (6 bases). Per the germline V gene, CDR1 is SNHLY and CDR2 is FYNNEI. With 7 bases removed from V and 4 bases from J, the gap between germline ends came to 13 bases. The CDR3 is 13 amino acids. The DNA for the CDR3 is TGTGCCAGCAAACCGGACAGCAGCTATGGCTACACCTTC. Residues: CASKPDSSYGYTF. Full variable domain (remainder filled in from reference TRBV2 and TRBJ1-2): EPEVTQTPSHQVTQMGQEVILRCVPISNHLYFYWYRQILGQKVEFLVSFYNNEISEKSEIFDDQFSVERPDGSNFTLKIRSTKLEDSAMYFCASKPDSSYGYTFGSGTRLTVV.

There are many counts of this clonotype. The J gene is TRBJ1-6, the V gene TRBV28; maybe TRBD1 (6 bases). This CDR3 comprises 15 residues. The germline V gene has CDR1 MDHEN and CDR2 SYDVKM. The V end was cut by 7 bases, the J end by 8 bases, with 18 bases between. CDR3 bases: TGTGCCAGCAAGGGAGTAGCAGGGGTTTATTCACCCCTCCACTTT. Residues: CASKGVAGVYSPLHF.

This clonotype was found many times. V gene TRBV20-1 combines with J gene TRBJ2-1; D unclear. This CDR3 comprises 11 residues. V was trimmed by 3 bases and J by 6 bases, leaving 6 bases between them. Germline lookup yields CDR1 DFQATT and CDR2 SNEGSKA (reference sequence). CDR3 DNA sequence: TGCAGTGCTAGCCGAGGCAATGAGCAGTTCTTC. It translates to CSASRGNEQFF.

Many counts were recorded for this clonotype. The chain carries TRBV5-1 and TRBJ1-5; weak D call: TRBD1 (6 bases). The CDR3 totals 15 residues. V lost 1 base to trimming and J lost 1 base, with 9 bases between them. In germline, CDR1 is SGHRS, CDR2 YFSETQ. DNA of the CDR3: TGCGCCAGCAGCTTGTTCGGACAGAGCAATCAGCCCCAGCATTTT. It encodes CASSLFGQSNQPQHF.

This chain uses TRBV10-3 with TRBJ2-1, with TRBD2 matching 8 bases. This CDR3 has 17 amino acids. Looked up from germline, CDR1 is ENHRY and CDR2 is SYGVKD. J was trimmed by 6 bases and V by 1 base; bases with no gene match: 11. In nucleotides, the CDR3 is TGTGCCATCAGTGAGTGGGTGGGCGGGGGGACCCCCAATGAGCAGTTCTTC. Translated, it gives CAISEWVGGGTPNEQFF.

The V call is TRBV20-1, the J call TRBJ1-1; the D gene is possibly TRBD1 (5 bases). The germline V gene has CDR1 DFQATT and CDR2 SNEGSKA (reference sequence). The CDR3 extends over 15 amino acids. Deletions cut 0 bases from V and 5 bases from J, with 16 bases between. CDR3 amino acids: CSARDHRLGQTEAFF. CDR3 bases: TGCAGTGCTAGAGATCACCGGTTGGGGCAAACTGAAGCTTTCTTT.

CDR3 sequence (DNA): TGTGCCAGCAGTTTAAATGGGGGCCTGAACACTGAAGCTTTCTTT. Residues: CASSLNGGLNTEAFF. V and J are TRBV28 and TRBJ1-1, with D maybe TRBD1 (6 bases). The length of the CDR3 is 15 residues. V lost 2 bases and J 0 bases, leaving 10 bases between the germline ends. Germline V gene data show CDR1 as MDHEN and CDR2 as SYDVKM.

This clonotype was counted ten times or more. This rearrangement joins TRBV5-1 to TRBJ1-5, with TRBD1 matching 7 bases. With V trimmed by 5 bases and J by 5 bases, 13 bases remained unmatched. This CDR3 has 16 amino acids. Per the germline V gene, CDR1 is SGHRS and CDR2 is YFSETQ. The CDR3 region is CASSWGTGTEDQPQHF. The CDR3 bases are TGCGCCAGCAGTTGGGGGACCGGGACAGAAGATCAGCCCCAGCATTTT.

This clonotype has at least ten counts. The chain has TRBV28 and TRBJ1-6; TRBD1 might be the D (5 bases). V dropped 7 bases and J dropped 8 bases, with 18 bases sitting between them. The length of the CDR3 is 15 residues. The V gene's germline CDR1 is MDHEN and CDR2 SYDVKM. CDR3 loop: CASTLIGTFDSPLHF. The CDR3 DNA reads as TGTGCCAGCACCCTCATAGGGACGTTTGATTCACCCCTCCACTTT.

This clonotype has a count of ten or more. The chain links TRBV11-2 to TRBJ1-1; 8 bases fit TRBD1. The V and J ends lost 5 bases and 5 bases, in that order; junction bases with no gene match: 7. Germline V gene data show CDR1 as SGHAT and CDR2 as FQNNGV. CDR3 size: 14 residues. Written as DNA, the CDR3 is TGTGCCAGCAGCCCCGGTAGACAGGGGACTGAAGCTTTCTTT. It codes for CASSPGRQGTEAFF.

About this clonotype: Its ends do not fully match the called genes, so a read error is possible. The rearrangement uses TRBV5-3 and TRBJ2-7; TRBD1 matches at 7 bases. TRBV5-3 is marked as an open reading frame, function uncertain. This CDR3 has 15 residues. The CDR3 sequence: CASSWRQGPPREQYF. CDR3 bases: TGTGCCAGCAGCTGGAGACAGGGCCCGCCGCGAGAGCAGTACTTC.

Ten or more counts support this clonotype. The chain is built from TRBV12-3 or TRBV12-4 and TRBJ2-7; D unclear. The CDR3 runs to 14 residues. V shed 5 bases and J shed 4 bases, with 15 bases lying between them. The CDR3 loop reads CASSPNYLGYEQYF. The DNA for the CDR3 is TGTGCCAGCAGTCCTAATTATTTGGGATACGAGCAGTACTTC.

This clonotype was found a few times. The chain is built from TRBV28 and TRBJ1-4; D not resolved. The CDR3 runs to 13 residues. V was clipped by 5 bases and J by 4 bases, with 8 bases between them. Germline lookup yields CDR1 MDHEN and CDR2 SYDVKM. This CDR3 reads CASSGSGNEKLFF. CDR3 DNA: TGTGCCAGCAGTGGGTCTGGTAATGAAAAACTGTTTTTT.

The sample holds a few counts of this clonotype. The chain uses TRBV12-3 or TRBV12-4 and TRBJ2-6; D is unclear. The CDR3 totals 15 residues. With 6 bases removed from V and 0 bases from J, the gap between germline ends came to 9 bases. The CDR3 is CASRPTVSGANVLTF. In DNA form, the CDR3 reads TGTGCCAGCAGGCCAACCGTCTCTGGGGCCAACGTCCTGACTTTC.